This entry lists 15 T cell receptor beta chains sequenced from one sample in a study of blood T cells in healthy people across ages. Sample-barcoded 5' priming and a J-beta primer mix drove a second PCR of roughly 6 to 12 cycles. TCRdb processed the 5' RACE reads anew with MiXCR; each CDR3 protein has one entry. The sample records around 1.1 million distinct CDR3 sequences, roughly two fifths being singletons. Sequenced sample: blood. These receptors were taken from a young man in good health.

This clonotype has only one observation. The rearrangement links TRBV20-1 to TRBJ1-5; D gene unclear. This CDR3 spans 15 amino acids. From germline, CDR1 is DFQATT and CDR2 SNEGSKA (reference sequence). With 2 bases removed from V and 0 bases from J, the gap between germline ends came to 11 bases. The CDR3 coding sequence is TGCAGTGCTAGACCCTCCGGGATTAGCAATCAGCCCCAGCATTTT. Amino acids: CSARPSGISNQPQHF.

In its sample, this clonotype was seen once. V gene TRBV5-6 combines with J gene TRBJ2-1; D is possibly TRBD2 (7 bases). Trimming cost V 4 bases and J 4 bases, with 15 bases left between them. CDR1 and CDR2 (germline): SGHDT, YYEEEE. The CDR3 extends over 15 amino acids. Here the CDR3 DNA reads TGTGCCAGCAGCCCATGGGCGGGGGCGTACAATGAGCAGTTCTTC. Translation gives CASSPWAGAYNEQFF.

This clonotype came up a few times. The V and J genes are TRBV20-1 and TRBJ2-1; 13 bases agree with TRBD2. From germline, CDR1 is DFQATT and CDR2 SNEGSKA (reference sequence). V dropped 0 bases and J dropped 4; count of bases not matched to a gene: 3. The CDR3 length is 16 residues. Written as DNA, the CDR3 is TGCAGTGCTAGAGATTGGACTAGCGGGGGATACAATGAGCAGTTCTTC. Protein sequence: CSARDWTSGGYNEQFF.

There are a few counts of this clonotype. V and J are TRBV5-1 and TRBJ2-5; perhaps TRBD2 as D (5 bases). Deletions cut 4 bases from V and 2 bases from J, with 18 bases between. This CDR3 is built from 16 residues. Germline V gene data show CDR1 as SGHRS and CDR2 as YFSETQ. CDR3 protein: CASSPLPGAAQETQYF. The CDR3, as DNA: TGCGCCAGCAGCCCATTACCAGGAGCGGCTCAAGAGACCCAGTACTTC.

This clonotype has just a few counts. The chain is built from TRBV14 and TRBJ1-2; possible D gene TRBD1, 6 bases. V lost 0 bases and J 6 bases, leaving 20 bases between the germline ends. The CDR3 sequence is 17 residues long. Germline V gene lookup returns CDR1 SGHDN and CDR2 FVKESK. Here the CDR3 DNA reads TGTGCCAGCAGCCAAGAAAGAACAGGTCGGGGACACGATGGCTACACCTTC. Translated: CASSQERTGRGHDGYTF.

The rearrangement links TRBV20-1 to TRBJ2-5; possible D gene TRBD1, 6 bases. The J call may be mistaken, given a closer DNA end match to TRBJ2-1. Looked up from germline, CDR1 is DFQATT and CDR2 is SNEGSKA (reference sequence). The CDR3 runs to 12 residues. CDR3 sequence: CSASGTQETQFF. CDR3 sequence (DNA): TGCAGTGCTAGTGGGACACAAGAGACCCAGTTCTTC.

In its sample, this clonotype was seen a few times. This rearrangement joins TRBV11-1 to TRBJ1-6, with no clear D. V dropped 1 base and J dropped 8 bases, with 12 bases sitting between them. This CDR3 has 15 amino acids. CDR1 is SGHAT and CDR2 is FQDESV in the germline V gene (reference sequence). CDR3 nucleotides: TGTGCCAGCAGCTTAGGACGCACAGTCGATTCACCCCTCCACTTT. Its translation: CASSLGRTVDSPLHF.

The chain recombines TRBV6-2 or TRBV6-3 with TRBJ2-7; 7 bases align to TRBD2. V trimming: 6 bases; J trimming: 7 bases; junction bases outside the gene matches: 15. Germline lookup yields CDR1 MNHEY and CDR2 SVGEGT. The CDR3 sequence is 15 residues long. The CDR3 DNA reads as TGTGCCAGCAGACCTTGGGACTACCGAGACAATGAGCAGTACTTC. It encodes CASRPWDYRDNEQYF.

A note on this clonotype: Because the CDR3's place on the DNA is in doubt, the DNA is left out and the CDR3 is given as listed by TCRdb. CDR3 in amino acids: CASSFKDLQETQYFGPGTTDTQYF. This rearrangement joins TRBV11-1 to TRBJ2-3; the table assigns TRBD1, which was not confirmed against the DNA. The CDR3 comprises 24 residues, both ends counted. Looked up from germline, CDR1 is SGHAT and CDR2 is FQDESV (reference sequence).

This clonotype was counted a few times. This chain links TRBV18 with TRBJ1-2, with 7 bases matching TRBD1. From germline, CDR1 is KGHSH and CDR2 LQKENI. The CDR3 covers 16 residues. Losses at the gene ends were 2 bases for V and 0 bases for J; bases not matched to a gene: 6. CDR3 DNA: TGTGCCAGCTCACCAAACAGGGGAACGTCTAACTATGGCTACACCTTC. Protein: CASSPNRGTSNYGYTF.

J is TRBJ2-7 and V is TRBV7-2; TRBD1 matches 10 bases. CDR1 is SGHTA and CDR2 is FQGNSA in the germline V gene. This CDR3 spans 15 amino acids. The V segment lost 2 bases and the J segment 4 bases; nucleotides outside the gene matches: 5. CDR3 residues: CASSLSLDRGYEQYF. As DNA, the CDR3 is TGTGCCAGCAGCTTATCCTTGGACAGGGGGTACGAGCAGTACTTC.

The V and J genes are TRBV5-1 and TRBJ1-4; TRBD1 agrees at 8 bases. The V gene's germline CDR1 is SGHRS and CDR2 YFSETQ. J lost 8 bases, V lost 5 bases, and 11 bases had no gene match. This CDR3 spans 15 amino acids. The CDR3, as DNA: TGCGCCAGCAGTGAAGGACAGGGCGCAGTAGAAAAACTGTTTTTT. This translates into CASSEGQGAVEKLFF.

The gene calls are TRBV27 and TRBJ1-5; no clear D gene. CDR1 is MNHEY, CDR2 SMNVEV, per germline (reference sequence). Trimming took 2 bases from V and 2 from J, leaving 7 bases between them. The CDR3 loop spans 14 amino acids. In DNA form, the CDR3 reads TGTGCCAGCAGTTTAAATCGGGGCAATCAGCCCCAGCATTTT. This encodes CASSLNRGNQPQHF.

The chain links TRBV2 to TRBJ1-1; no firm D call. V was trimmed by 3 bases and J by 5 bases, leaving 13 bases between them. Germline V gives CDR1 SNHLY, CDR2 FYNNEI. The CDR3 runs to 14 residues. This CDR3 reads CASSDRGVGTEAFF. For the CDR3, the DNA is TGTGCCAGCAGTGACCGCGGGGTTGGGACTGAAGCTTTCTTT.

The chain is built from TRBV6-2 or TRBV6-3 and TRBJ2-1; 7 positions match TRBD1. With V trimmed by 10 bases and J by 3 bases, 9 bases remained unmatched. CDR3 length equals 14 residues. Germline V gene data show CDR1 as MNHEY and CDR2 as SVGEGT. The CDR3 DNA sequence: TGTGCCACCGCTCGGACAGGCAACTACAATGAGCAGTTCTTC. Encoded protein: CATARTGNYNEQFF.